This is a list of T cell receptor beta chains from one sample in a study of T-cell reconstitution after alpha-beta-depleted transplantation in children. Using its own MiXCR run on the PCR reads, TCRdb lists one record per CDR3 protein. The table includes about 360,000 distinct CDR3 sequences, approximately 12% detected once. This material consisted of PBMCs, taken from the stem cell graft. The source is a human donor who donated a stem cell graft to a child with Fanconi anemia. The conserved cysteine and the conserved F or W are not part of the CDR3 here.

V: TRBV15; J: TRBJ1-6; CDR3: ATSRSGNSPLH
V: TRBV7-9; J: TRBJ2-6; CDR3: ASSPEINGANVLT
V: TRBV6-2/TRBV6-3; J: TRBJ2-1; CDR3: ASGIAGGPGSYNEQF
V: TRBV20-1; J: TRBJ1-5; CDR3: SARDEGLSWQPQH
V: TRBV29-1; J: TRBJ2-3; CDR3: SDLKGTDTQY
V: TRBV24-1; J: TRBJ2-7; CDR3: ATSEPGTGGCYEQY
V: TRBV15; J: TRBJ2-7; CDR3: ATSRDPGQTYEQY
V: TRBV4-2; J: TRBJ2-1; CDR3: ASSQRGVAEQF
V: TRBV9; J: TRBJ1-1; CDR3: ASSVDNFNTEAF
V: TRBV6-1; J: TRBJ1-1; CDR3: ASKDQNTEAF
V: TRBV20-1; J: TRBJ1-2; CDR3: SARVGAYGYT
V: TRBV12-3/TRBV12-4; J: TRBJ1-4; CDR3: ASKIAGANEKLF
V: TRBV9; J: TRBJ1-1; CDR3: ASSVTTGMNTEAF
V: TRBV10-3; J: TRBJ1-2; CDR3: AISEFLEGNYGYT
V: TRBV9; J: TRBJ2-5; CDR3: ASSVGGGKETQY
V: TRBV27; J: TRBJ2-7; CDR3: ASWGTSYEQY
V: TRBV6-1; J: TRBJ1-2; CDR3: ASRIPGQGIGYT
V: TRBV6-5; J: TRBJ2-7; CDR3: ASRQQGEQY
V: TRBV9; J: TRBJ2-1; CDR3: ASSRQGNEQF